This TCR beta chain came from a study of cytomegalovirus exposure and HLA in healthy donors. Findings and limits, study-wide: Altogether, more than 150 TCR beta chains were recorded as cytomegalovirus-associated. V- and J-gene trimming of TCR beta was linked (in a later analysis) to a missense DCLRE1C variant. It was only CMV serostatus that was available as immune exposure information. In an earlier analysis, in approximately 630 donors, most V segments appeared productive either ~87% or ~30% of the time.

Germline CDR1 reads SGDLS; CDR2 reads YYNGEE. CDR3 size: 19 residues. The ends lost 4 bases at V and 0 bases at J; junction bases unmatched: 14. The study ran its PCR with 60 Vbeta and 13 Jbeta primers. Method: immunoSEQ multiplex PCR; TCRdb's copy keeps in-frame clones and lacks some. The sample yields a few hundred thousand clones, about 80% seen once. Points on this clone: The antigen remains undetermined.

This sequence originates from a man younger than 35 in good health and CMV-seronegative. The J gene is TRBJ2-4, the V gene TRBV9; 9 positions match TRBD1. The sequenced sample consisted of PBMCs. In DNA form, the CDR3 reads TGTGCCAGCAGCCCAAAAGGACAGGGGAGGGAATTAGCCAAAAACATTCAGTACTTC. Protein product: CASSPKGQGRELAKNIQYF. The full variable domain, rest sourced from reference TRBV9 and TRBJ2-4, is DSGVTQTPKHLITATGQRVTLRCSPRSGDLSVYWYQQSLDQGLQFLIQYYNGEERAKGNILERFSAQQFPDLHSELNLSSLELGDSALYFCASSPKGQGRELAKNIQYFGAGTRLSVL.